The 31 T cell receptor beta chains listed next were all sequenced from one sample in a study of cytomegalovirus exposure and HLA in healthy donors. PCR employed 60 Vbeta and 13 Jbeta primers. Produced via immunoSEQ multiplex PCR; TCRdb's table is partial and in-frame only. The sample has over 150,000 clones, less than 80% seen once; the top ten hold approximately 2.3%. The sequenced sample consisted of PBMCs. Every receptor here comes from a man in his forties or fifties in good health and CMV-seronegative.

The chain employs TRBV18 and TRBJ2-3; D may be TRBD1 (5 bases). The CDR3 contains 13 residues. Germline V gene data show CDR1 as KGHSH and CDR2 as LQKENI. Trimming left V 4 bases short and J 5 bases short, with 10 bases between. The CDR3 sequence is CASSQGMIDTQYF. In nucleotides, the CDR3 is TGTGCCAGCTCACAGGGGATGATAGATACGCAGTATTTT.

This clone appeared a few times. The CDR3 region is CASSPGLAGGNEQYF. CDR3 DNA sequence: TGTGCCAGCTCACCGGGACTAGCGGGAGGGAACGAGCAGTACTTC. The rearrangement uses TRBV18 and TRBJ2-7; 16 nucleotides align to TRBD2. Germline V gene data show CDR1 as KGHSH and CDR2 as LQKENI. V was pared by 3 bases and J by 5 bases, with 1 base of the junction left unmatched. The length of the CDR3 is 15 residues. The full variable domain, its missing parts supplied by reference TRBV18 and TRBJ2-7, is NAGVMQNPRHLVRRRGQEARLRCSPMKGHSHVYWYRQLPEEGLKFMVYLQKENIIDESGMPKERFSAEFPKEGPSILRIQQVVRGDSAAYFCASSPGLAGGNEQYFGPGTRLTVT.

The chain recombines TRBV2 with TRBJ2-3, with TRBD2 matching 8 bases. The germline V gene encodes CDR1 SNHLY and CDR2 FYNNEI. The CDR3 length is 14 residues. Trimming took 9 bases from V and 3 from J; bases not matched to a gene: 8. CDR3 protein: CASGSSGTTDTQYF. The CDR3 coding sequence is TGTGCCAGTGGGAGTAGCGGGACGACAGATACGCAGTATTTT.

The chain combines TRBV27 with TRBJ1-5; 7 bases fit TRBD1. CDR1 and CDR2 from the germline V gene are MNHEY and SMNVEV (reference sequence). The CDR3 is 14 amino acids. With 2 bases clipped from V and 2 bases from J, the junction kept 0 bases outside the gene matches. In DNA, the CDR3 is TGTGCCAGCAGTTTAACAGGGGGCAATCAGCCCCAGCATTTT. Its protein product is CASSLTGGNQPQHF.

CDR3 DNA sequence: TGCGCCAGCAGCCCCAGAGGGACACAGGGGGCAGATACGCAGTATTTT. It yields the protein CASSPRGTQGADTQYF. The chain carries TRBV4-1 and TRBJ2-3; 8 bases line up with TRBD1. In germline, CDR1 is MGHRA, CDR2 YSYEKL. The length of the CDR3 is 16 residues. V was clipped by 4 bases and J by 4 bases; unmatched bases: 10.

The chain has TRBV7-8 and TRBJ1-1; TRBD1 matches at 7 bases. CDR1 SGHVS and CDR2 FQNEAQ come from the germline V gene. The junction had 3 bases not matched to a gene; V was cut back by 1 base and J by 7 bases. The CDR3 spans 13 residues. The CDR3 nucleotides are TGTGCCAGCAGCTTAGACGGGGACAGTGAAGCTTTCTTT. Translating gives CASSLDGDSEAFF.

Of note for this clone: Its ends do not fully match the called genes, so a read error is possible. J is TRBJ2-6 and V is TRBV29-1; 8 bases line up with TRBD2. CDR1 is SQVTM, CDR2 ANQGSEA, per germline. This CDR3 contains 15 residues. The CDR3 nucleotides read TGCAGCGTTCGGGGGGGAGACTCTGGGGCCAACGGCCTGACTTTC. Protein product: CSVRGGDSGANGLTF.

The rearrangement joins TRBV7-9 to TRBJ1-1; no clear D gene. V was clipped by 5 bases and J by 3 bases, with 10 bases between them. CDR1 is SEHNR, CDR2 FQNEAQ, per germline (reference sequence). This CDR3 is built from 13 residues. The CDR3 region has the DNA TGTGCCAGCAGCCCCGGAGGGTACACTGAAGCTTTCTTT. Its translation is CASSPGGYTEAFF.

The CDR3 region is CSVARTGPQETQYF. The CDR3, as DNA: TGCAGCGTTGCCCGGACAGGGCCCCAAGAGACCCAGTACTTC. The genes are TRBV29-1 and TRBJ2-5; TRBD1 agrees at 8 bases. With V trimmed by 4 bases and J by 1 base, 5 bases remained unmatched. CDR1 and CDR2 from the germline V gene are SQVTM and ANQGSEA. There are 14 residues in the CDR3.

The chain joins TRBV15 to TRBJ1-2; 8 bases line up with TRBD1. Germline V gene sequence: CDR1 LNHNV, CDR2 YYDKDF (reference sequence). Trimming took 0 bases from V and 1 from J; bases not matched to a gene: 4. The CDR3 has 16 amino acids. CDR3 in amino acids: CATSRDLQGGNYGYTF. CDR3 sequence (DNA): TGTGCCACCAGCAGAGATTTACAGGGGGGTAACTATGGCTACACCTTC.

CDR3 protein: CASSAQTGNNQPQHF. The CDR3 coding sequence is TGTGCCAGCAGCGCCCAGACAGGGAACAATCAGCCCCAGCATTTT. V and J are TRBV11-2 and TRBJ1-5; TRBD1 aligns across 7 bases. Losses at the gene ends were 5 bases for V and 3 bases for J; bases not matched to a gene: 7. The CDR3 has 15 residues. The V gene's germline CDR1 is SGHAT and CDR2 FQNNGV.

This chain links TRBV25-1 with TRBJ2-7, with TRBD2 as a possible D gene (6 bases). This CDR3 spans 15 amino acids. Deletions cut 6 bases from V and 5 bases from J, with 20 bases between. Germline V gene lookup returns CDR1 MGHDK and CDR2 SYGVNS. Here the CDR3 DNA reads TGTGCCAGCAGCCGTTTCAGCGGGTATACCGACGAGCAGTACTTC. Its protein is CASSRFSGYTDEQYF.

V and J are TRBV5-1 and TRBJ2-1; TRBD2 matches at 7 bases. The CDR3 loop spans 16 amino acids. Germline V gene lookup returns CDR1 SGHRS and CDR2 YFSETQ. J gave up 8 bases and V 0 bases, and 11 bases lay outside the gene matches. The CDR3 region has the DNA TGCGCCAGCAGCTTGGAAGCGGGACCGAGGTTGGATGAGCAGTTCTTC. Amino acids: CASSLEAGPRLDEQFF.

This clone showed up just a few times. J is TRBJ2-5 and V is TRBV14, with TRBD2 matching 13 bases. The CDR3 is made up of 15 amino acids. Germline values: CDR1 SGHDN, CDR2 FVKESK. J was trimmed by 4 bases and V by 4 bases; bases with no gene match: 3. The CDR3 here is CASSPGLAGTETQYF. The CDR3 DNA reads as TGTGCCAGCAGCCCGGGACTAGCGGGAACAGAGACCCAGTACTTC.

To note about this clone: A junction boundary mismatches the germline segment, possibly from a read error. The chain combines TRBV20-1 with TRBJ1-2; the D gene is possibly TRBD1 (6 bases). CDR3 size: 8 residues. Looked up from germline, CDR1 is DFQATT and CDR2 is SNEGSKA (reference sequence). The DNA of the CDR3 is TGCAGTGCTAGCGGGACACCCTTC. It codes for CSASGTPF.

The chain recombines TRBV11-1 with TRBJ2-3; 7 bases are a match to TRBD2. In germline, CDR1 is SGHAT, CDR2 FQDESV (reference sequence). V gave up 2 bases and J gave up 3 bases; unmatched junction bases: 5. The length of the CDR3 is 15 residues. The CDR3: CASSLLLAPTDTQYF. The CDR3 coding sequence is TGTGCCAGCAGCTTATTACTAGCGCCTACAGATACGCAGTATTTT.

This sequence joins TRBV7-2 and TRBJ2-3; 11 positions agree with TRBD2. The germline gives CDR1 SGHTA, CDR2 FQGNSA. V lost 10 bases and J lost 1; bases outside the gene matches: 16. This CDR3 is 18 amino acids long. The CDR3 nucleotides read TGTGCCATCATGGGGAGGGCTAGCGGGAGGTGGGGCACAGATACGCAGTATTTT. Translation gives CAIMGRASGRWGTDTQYF.

CDR3: CASGLGPLSLTQFF. The CDR3 region has the DNA TGTGCTAGTGGTTTGGGCCCACTGTCACTAACGCAGTTCTTC. V is TRBV12-5 and J is TRBJ2-1; the D is unclear. V lost 1 base to trimming and J lost 12 bases, with 16 bases between them. This CDR3 region has 14 residues. The germline CDR1 and CDR2 sequences are LGHNT and FRNRAP.

CDR3 in amino acids: CASTGTMNTEAFF. The CDR3 DNA reads as TGTGCCAGCACAGGAACCATGAACACTGAAGCTTTCTTT. The V gene is TRBV6-5, the J gene TRBJ1-1; D gene uncertain. Germline CDR1 MNHEY, CDR2 SVGAGI. The length of the CDR3 is 13 residues. Trimming left V 7 bases short and J 0 bases short, with 9 bases between.

V usage is TRBV27 and J usage is TRBJ1-6; D might be TRBD1 (5 bases). Per germline, CDR1 MNHEY and CDR2 SMNVEV (reference sequence). V gave up 6 bases and J gave up 7 bases, with 13 bases separating them. The CDR3 spans 14 residues. The CDR3 here is CASSHDSLNSPLHF. CDR3 bases: TGTGCCAGCAGCCATGACAGCTTGAATTCACCCCTCCACTTT.

This rearrangement joins TRBV7-2 to TRBJ2-7, with D maybe TRBD1 (5 bases). CDR1 is SGHTA, CDR2 FQGNSA, per germline. Trimming removed 4 bases at V and 1 base at J, with 11 bases between. The CDR3 runs 14 residues. The CDR3 DNA is TGTGCCAGCAGCTCGACAGCCTCTTCCTACGAGCAGTACTTC. It codes for CASSSTASSYEQYF.

The chain carries TRBV5-1 and TRBJ2-1, with 9 positions matching TRBD2. Germline-derived CDR1 and CDR2 are SGHRS and YFSETQ. The V gene end was trimmed by 4 bases and the J gene end by 5 bases; junction bases not matched to a gene: 4. This CDR3 is built from 14 residues. The CDR3 region has the DNA TGCGCCAGCAGCATACTAGCGGGCGACAATGAGCAGTTCTTC. It translates to CASSILAGDNEQFF.

V gene TRBV7-9 combines with J gene TRBJ1-4; 7 nucleotides match TRBD1. The CDR3 spans 16 residues. Germline loops: CDR1 SEHNR, CDR2 FQNEAQ (reference sequence). Trimming cost V 0 bases and J 14 bases; bases outside gene matches: 15. The CDR3 region is CASSLALGRDRRDLFF. DNA of the CDR3: TGTGCCAGCAGCTTAGCATTAGGTCGGGACAGAAGGGACCTGTTTTTT.

The chain carries TRBV2 and TRBJ2-7, with 7 bases fitting TRBD1. Germline CDR1 and CDR2: SNHLY and FYNNEI. The CDR3 totals 14 residues. With V trimmed by 3 bases and J by 3 bases, 5 bases remained unmatched. CDR3 DNA sequence: TGTGCCAGCAGTGATCGGCAGGGGGACTACGAGCAGTACTTC. It codes for CASSDRQGDYEQYF.

The V gene is TRBV29-1, the J gene TRBJ1-3; the D gene is possibly TRBD1 (6 bases). This CDR3 is 13 amino acids long. V was trimmed by 4 bases and J by 1 base, leaving 8 bases between them. CDR1 is SQVTM and CDR2 is ANQGSEA in the germline V gene. CDR3 amino acids: CSVADRSGNTIYF. The CDR3 coding sequence is TGCAGCGTTGCGGACAGATCTGGAAACACCATATATTTT.

The V call is TRBV29-1, the J call TRBJ2-4; TRBD1 matches at 7 bases. The CDR3 has 14 amino acids. Germline V CDR1 and CDR2: SQVTM, ANQGSEA. The CDR3 loop reads CSEGSQTGPNIQYF. DNA of the CDR3: TGCAGTGAGGGGTCTCAGACAGGGCCAAACATTCAGTACTTC.

This chain links TRBV4-3 with TRBJ2-1, with 12 bases aligning to TRBD2. With 6 bases clipped from V and 7 bases from J, the junction kept 13 bases outside the gene matches. The CDR3 length is 17 residues. CDR1 LGHNA and CDR2 YSLEER come from the germline V gene. DNA of the CDR3: TGCGCCAGCAGGTGGAGGCTTGGACTAGCGGGACCTAATGAGCAGTTCTTC. It yields the protein CASRWRLGLAGPNEQFF.

The chain carries TRBV19 and TRBJ1-5; D is perhaps TRBD1 (6 bases). The V gene lost 8 bases and the J gene lost 2 bases, with 16 bases spanning the gap. The CDR3 has 15 residues. Germline assignment: CDR1 LNHDA and CDR2 SQIVND (reference sequence). This chain's CDR3 is CASHRQGKGNQPQHF. Here the CDR3 DNA reads TGTGCCAGTCATCGGCAGGGGAAGGGCAATCAGCCCCAGCATTTT.

V gene TRBV19 combines with J gene TRBJ1-1, with 10 positions matching TRBD1. Germline V lookup: CDR1 LNHDA, CDR2 SQIVND (reference sequence). Trimming removed 5 bases from V and 2 bases from J; junction bases left unmatched: 5. The CDR3 consists of 15 residues. CDR3 protein: CASSPDRGGNTEAFF. The DNA for the CDR3 is TGTGCCAGTAGTCCGGACAGGGGGGGAAACACTGAAGCTTTCTTT.

This chain connects TRBV7-8 to TRBJ1-1; the D is unclear. This CDR3 has 14 residues. Trimming stripped 2 bases from V and 6 bases from J, with 13 bases between. Germline V gives CDR1 SGHVS, CDR2 FQNEAQ. CDR3 residues: CASSLIRVESEAFF. In DNA form, the CDR3 reads TGTGCCAGCAGCTTAATACGGGTGGAGTCTGAAGCTTTCTTT.

This sequence joins TRBV7-2 and TRBJ2-7; possibly TRBD1 for D (5 bases). Germline-derived CDR1 and CDR2 are SGHTA and FQGNSA. V dropped 5 bases and J dropped 3 bases, with 8 bases sitting between them. The CDR3 length is 12 residues. In nucleotides, the CDR3 is TGTGCCAGCAGCCATCAGGGCTACGAGCAGTACTTC. It specifies CASSHQGYEQYF.